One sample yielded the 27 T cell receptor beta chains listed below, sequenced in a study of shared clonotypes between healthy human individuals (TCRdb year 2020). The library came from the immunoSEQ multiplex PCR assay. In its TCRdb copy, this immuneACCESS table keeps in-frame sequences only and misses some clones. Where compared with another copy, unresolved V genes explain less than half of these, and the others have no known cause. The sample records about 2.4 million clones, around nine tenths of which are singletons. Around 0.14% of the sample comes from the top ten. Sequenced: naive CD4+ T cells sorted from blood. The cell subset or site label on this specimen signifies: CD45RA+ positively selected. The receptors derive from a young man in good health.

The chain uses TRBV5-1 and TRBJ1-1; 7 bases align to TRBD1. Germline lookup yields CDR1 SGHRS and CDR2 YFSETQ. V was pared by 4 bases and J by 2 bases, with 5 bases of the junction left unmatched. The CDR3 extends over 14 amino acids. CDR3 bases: TGCGCCAGCAGCCAGACAGGGACCAACACTGAAGCTTTCTTT. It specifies CASSQTGTNTEAFF.

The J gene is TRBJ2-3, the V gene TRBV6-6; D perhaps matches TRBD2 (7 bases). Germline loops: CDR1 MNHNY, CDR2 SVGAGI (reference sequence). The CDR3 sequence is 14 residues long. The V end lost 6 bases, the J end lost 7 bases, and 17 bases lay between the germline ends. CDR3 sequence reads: CASRGPGGQYTQYF. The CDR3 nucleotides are TGTGCCAGCAGAGGCCCGGGGGGCCAATATACGCAGTATTTT.

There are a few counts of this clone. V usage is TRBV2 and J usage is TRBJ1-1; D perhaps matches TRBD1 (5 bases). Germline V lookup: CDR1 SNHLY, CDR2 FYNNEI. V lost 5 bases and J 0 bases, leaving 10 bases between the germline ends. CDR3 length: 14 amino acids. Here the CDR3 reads CASSRQNVNTEAFF. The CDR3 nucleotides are TGTGCCAGCAGTCGACAGAACGTGAACACTGAAGCTTTCTTT.

Here the CDR3 DNA reads TGCGCCAGCAGCTTACCGGGACTAGCTTTCAACGAGCAGTACTTC. Protein product: CASSLPGLAFNEQYF. The chain combines TRBV5-1 with TRBJ2-7, with TRBD2 matching 9 bases. J gave up 5 bases and V 2 bases, and 8 bases lay outside the gene matches. Germline V lookup: CDR1 SGHRS, CDR2 YFSETQ. The CDR3 sequence is 15 residues long.

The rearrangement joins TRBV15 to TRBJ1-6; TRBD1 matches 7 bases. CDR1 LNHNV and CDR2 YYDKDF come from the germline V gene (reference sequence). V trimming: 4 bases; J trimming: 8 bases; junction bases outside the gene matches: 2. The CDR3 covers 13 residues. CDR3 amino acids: CATSNRGDSPLHF. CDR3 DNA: TGTGCCACCAGCAACAGGGGTGATTCACCCCTCCACTTT.

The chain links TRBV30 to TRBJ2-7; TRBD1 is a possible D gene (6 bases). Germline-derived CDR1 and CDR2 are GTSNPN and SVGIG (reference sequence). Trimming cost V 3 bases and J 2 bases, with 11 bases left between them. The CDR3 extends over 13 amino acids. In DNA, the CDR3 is TGTGCCTGGAGCGACAGGCCTACCTACGAGCAGTACTTC. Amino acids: CAWSDRPTYEQYF.

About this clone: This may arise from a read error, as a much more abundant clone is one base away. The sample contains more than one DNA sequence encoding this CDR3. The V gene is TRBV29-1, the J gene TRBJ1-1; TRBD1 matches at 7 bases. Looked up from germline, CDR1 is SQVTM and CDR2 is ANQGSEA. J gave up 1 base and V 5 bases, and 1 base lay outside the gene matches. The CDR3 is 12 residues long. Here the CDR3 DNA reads TGCAGCGTTCACAGGGGGAACACTGAAGCTTTCTTT. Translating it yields CSVHRGNTEAFF.

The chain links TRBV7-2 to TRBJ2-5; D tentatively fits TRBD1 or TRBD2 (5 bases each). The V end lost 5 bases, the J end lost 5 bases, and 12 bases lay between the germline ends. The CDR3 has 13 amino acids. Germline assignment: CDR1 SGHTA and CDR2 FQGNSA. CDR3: CASSMGEFETQYF. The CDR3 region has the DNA TGTGCCAGCAGCATGGGGGAGTTCGAGACCCAGTACTTC.

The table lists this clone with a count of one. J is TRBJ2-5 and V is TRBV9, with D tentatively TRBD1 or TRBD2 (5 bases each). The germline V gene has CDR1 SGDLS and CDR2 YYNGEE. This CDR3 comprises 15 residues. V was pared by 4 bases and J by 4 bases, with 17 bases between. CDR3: CASSPSGTGPETQYF. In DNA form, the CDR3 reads TGTGCCAGCAGCCCGAGCGGCACGGGGCCAGAGACCCAGTACTTC.

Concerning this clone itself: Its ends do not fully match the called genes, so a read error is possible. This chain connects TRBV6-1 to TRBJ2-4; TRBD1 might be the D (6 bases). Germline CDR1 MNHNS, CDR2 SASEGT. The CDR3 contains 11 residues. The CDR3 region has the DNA TGTGCCAGCACCACCGGCGACAGGAAAATCTTC. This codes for CASTTGDRKIF.

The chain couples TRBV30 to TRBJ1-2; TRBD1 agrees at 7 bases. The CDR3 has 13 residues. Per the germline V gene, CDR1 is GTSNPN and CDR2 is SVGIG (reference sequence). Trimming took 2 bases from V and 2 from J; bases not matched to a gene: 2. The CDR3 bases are TGTGCCTGGAGTACAGGGGCAAACTATGGCTACACCTTC. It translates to CAWSTGANYGYTF. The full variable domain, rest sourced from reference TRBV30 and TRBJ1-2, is SQTIHQWPATLVQPVGSPLSLECTVEGTSNPNLYWYRQAAGRGLQLLFYSVGIGQISSEVPQNLSASRPQDRQFILSSKKLLLSDSGFYLCAWSTGANYGYTFGSGTRLTVV.

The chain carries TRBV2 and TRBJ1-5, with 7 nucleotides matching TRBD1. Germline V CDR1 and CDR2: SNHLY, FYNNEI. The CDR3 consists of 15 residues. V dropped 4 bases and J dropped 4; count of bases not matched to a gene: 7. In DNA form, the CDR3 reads TGTGCCAGCAGTGGGGGACAGCACCCGAATCAGCCCCAGCATTTT. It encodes CASSGGQHPNQPQHF.

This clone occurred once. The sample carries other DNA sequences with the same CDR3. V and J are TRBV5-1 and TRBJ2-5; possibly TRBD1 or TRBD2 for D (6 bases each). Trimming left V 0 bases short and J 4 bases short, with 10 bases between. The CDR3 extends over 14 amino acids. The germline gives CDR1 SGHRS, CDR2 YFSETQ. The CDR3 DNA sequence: TGCGCCAGCAGCTTGGTGGGGGGCGGAGAGACCCAGTACTTC. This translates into CASSLVGGGETQYF.

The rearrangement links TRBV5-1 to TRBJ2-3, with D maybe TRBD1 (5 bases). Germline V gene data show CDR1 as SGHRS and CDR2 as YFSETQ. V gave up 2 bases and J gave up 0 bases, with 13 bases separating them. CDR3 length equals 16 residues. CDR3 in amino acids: CASSFRQGVSTDTQYF. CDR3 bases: TGCGCCAGCAGCTTCCGCCAGGGCGTAAGCACAGATACGCAGTATTTT.

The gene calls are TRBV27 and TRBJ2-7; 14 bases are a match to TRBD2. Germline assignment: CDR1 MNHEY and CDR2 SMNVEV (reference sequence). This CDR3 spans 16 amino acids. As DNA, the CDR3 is TGTACTGACAGGCGACTAGCGGGAGGGCCAGCCCACGAGCAGTACTTC. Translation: CTDRRLAGGPAHEQYF.

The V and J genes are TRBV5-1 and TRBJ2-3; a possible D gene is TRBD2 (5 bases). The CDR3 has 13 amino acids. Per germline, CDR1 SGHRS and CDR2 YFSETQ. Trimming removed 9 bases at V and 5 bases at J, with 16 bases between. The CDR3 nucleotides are TGCGCCACCTGTCTGAGGGCGGGAGATACGCAGTATTTT. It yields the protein CATCLRAGDTQYF.

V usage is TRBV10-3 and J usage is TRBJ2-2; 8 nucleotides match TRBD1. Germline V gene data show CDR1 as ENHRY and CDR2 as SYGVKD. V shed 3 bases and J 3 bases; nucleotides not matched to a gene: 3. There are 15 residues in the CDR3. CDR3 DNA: TGTGCCATCAGTGAAGGACAGGGAGACACCGGGGAGCTGTTTTTT. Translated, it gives CAISEGQGDTGELFF.

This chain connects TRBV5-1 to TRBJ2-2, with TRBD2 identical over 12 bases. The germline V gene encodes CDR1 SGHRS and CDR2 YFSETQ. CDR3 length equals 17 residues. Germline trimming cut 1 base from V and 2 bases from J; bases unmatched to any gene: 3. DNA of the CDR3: TGCGCCAGCAGCTTGACTAGCGGGGGGACCAACACCGGGGAGCTGTTTTTT. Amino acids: CASSLTSGGTNTGELFF.

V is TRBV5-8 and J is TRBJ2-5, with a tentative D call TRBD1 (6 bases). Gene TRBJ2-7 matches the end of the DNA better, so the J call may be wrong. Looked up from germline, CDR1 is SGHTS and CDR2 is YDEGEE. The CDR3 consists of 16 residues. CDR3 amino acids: CASSLEMWGPPYEQYF. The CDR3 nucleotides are TGTGCCAGCAGCTTGGAAATGTGGGGGCCCCCCTACGAGCAGTACTTC.

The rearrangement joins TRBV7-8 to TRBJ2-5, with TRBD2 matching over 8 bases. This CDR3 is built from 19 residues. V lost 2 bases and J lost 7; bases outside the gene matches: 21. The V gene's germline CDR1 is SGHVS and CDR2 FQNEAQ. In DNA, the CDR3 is TGTGCCAGCAGCTTAAGATCTCGGGGGGGGCAGAAACGGACCCCGACCCAGTACTTC. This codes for CASSLRSRGGQKRTPTQYF.

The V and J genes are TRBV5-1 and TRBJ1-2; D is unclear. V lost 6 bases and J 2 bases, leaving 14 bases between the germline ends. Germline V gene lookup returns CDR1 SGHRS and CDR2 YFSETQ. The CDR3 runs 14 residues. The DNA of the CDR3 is TGCGCCAGCAACAACGGGGAACGGAACTATGGCTACACCTTC. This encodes CASNNGERNYGYTF.

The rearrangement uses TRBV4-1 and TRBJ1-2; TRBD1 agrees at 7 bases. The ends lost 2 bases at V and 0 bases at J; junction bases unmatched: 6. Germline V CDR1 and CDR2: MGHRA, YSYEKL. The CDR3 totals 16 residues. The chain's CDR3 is CASSQHAGGANYGYTF. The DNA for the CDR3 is TGCGCCAGCAGCCAACATGCAGGGGGAGCTAACTATGGCTACACCTTC.

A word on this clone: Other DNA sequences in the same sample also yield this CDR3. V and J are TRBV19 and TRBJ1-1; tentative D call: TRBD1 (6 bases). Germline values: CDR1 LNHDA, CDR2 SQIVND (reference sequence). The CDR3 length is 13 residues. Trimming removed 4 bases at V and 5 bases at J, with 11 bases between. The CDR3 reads CASSTQGRTEAFF. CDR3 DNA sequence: TGTGCCAGTAGTACCCAGGGGAGGACTGAAGCTTTCTTT.

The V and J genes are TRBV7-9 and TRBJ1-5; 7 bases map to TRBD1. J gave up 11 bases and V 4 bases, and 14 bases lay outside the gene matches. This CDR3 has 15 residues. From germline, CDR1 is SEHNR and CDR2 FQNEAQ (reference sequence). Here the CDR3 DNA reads TGTGCCAGCAGCTCCTCGACAGGGCTGGGGGGGGCCCAGCATTTT. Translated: CASSSSTGLGGAQHF.

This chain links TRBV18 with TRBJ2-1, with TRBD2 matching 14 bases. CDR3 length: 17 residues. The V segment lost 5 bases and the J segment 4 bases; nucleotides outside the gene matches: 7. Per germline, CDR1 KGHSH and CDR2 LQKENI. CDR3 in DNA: TGTGCCAGCTCAACCGGGACTAGCGGGGGAAAATACAATGAGCAGTTCTTC. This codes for CASSTGTSGGKYNEQFF.

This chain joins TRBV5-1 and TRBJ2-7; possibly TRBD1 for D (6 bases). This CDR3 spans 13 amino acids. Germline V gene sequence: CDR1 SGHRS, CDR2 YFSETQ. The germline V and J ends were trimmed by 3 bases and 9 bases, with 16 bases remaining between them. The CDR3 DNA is TGCGCCAGCAGCTCCGCCCCAGGGGAAGGGCAGTACTTC. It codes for CASSSAPGEGQYF.

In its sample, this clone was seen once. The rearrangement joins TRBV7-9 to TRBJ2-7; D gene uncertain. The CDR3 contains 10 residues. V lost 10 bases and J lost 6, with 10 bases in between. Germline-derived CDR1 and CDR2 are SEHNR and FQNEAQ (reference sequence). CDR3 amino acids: CATSGLEQYF. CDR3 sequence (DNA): TGTGCCACCTCGGGCCTCGAGCAGTACTTC.